This TCR beta chain was retrieved from a study of blood T cell repertoires in COVID-19. Background on the study: Donors in the United States, Italy and Spain gave samples during acute or convalescent COVID-19. T cells, B-cell-depleted T cells, or PBMCs provided the cDNA or gDNA that served as material.

Seattle patient enrollment occurred during active infection, with longitudinal follow-up thereafter. The CDR3 is made up of 15 amino acids. V dropped 4 bases and J dropped 2 bases, with 13 bases sitting between them. Germline assignment: CDR1 SGHTS and CDR2 YDEGEE. In the original processing: Reference gene primer amplification in the assay estimated nucleated cell counts. TCRdb's copy holds only in-frame clones and misses some; the assay was immunoSEQ multiplex PCR. D and trimming were read from the DNA, whereas the V and J calls and clone size are those reported in that table. The sample lists approximately 290,000 clones; about 80% were seen once.

This TCR was recovered from a person aged 70 to 80 with COVID-19, enrolled during active disease. Sequencing was performed on peripheral blood. The V call is TRBV5-8, the J call TRBJ1-5, with D maybe TRBD1 (6 bases). This chain's CDR3 is CASSLNRVRNQPQHF. CDR3 nucleotide sequence: TGTGCCAGCAGCCTTAACAGGGTGCGCAATCAGCCCCAGCATTTT.